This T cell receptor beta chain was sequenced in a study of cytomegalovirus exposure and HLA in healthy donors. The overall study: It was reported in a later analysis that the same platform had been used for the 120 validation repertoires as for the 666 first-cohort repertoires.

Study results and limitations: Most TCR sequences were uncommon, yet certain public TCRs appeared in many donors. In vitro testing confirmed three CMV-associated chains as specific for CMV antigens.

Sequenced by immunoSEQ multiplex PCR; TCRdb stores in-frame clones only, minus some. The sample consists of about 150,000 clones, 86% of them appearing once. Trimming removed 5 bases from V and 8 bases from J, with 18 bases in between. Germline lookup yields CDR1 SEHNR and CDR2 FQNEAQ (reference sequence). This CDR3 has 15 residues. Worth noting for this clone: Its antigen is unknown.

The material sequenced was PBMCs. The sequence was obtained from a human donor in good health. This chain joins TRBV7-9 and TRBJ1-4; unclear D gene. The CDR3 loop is CASSPGRRGYEKLFF. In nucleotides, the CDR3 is TGTGCCAGCAGCCCCGGGAGACGGGGATACGAAAAACTGTTTTTT.